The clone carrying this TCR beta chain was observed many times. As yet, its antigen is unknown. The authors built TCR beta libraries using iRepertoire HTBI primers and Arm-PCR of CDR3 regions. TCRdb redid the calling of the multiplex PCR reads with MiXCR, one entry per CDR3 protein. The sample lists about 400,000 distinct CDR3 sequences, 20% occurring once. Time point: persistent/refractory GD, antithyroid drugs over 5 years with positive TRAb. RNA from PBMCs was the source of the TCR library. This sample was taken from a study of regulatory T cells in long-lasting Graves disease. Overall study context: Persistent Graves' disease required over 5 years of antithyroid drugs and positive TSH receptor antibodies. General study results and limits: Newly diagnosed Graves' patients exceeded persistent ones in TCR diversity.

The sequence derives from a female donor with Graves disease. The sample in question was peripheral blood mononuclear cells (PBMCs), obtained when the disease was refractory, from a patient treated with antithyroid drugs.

The CDR3 DNA follows: TGTGCCAGCAGCTCTGCGCGAGACGGGGAGCTGTTTTTT. As protein: CASSSARDGELFF. J is TRBJ2-2 and V is TRBV2; unclear D gene. There are 13 residues in the CDR3. Germline CDR1 is SNHLY and CDR2 is FYNNEI. Trimming cost V 6 bases and J 7 bases, with 12 bases left between them.